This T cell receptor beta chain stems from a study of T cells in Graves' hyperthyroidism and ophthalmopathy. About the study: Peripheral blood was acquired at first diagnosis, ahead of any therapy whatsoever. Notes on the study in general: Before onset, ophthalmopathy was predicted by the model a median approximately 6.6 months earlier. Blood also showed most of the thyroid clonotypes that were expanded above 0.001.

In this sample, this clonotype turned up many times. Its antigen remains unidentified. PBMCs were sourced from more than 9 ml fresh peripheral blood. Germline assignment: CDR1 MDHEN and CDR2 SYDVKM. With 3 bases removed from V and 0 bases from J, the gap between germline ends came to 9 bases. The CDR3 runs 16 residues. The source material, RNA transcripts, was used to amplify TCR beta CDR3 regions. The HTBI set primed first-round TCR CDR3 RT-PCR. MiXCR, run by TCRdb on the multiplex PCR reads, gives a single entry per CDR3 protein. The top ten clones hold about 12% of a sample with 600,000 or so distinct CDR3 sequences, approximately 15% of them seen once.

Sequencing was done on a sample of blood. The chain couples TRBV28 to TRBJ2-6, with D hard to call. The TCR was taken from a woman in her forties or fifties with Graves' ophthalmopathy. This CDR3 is CASSLIFGSGANVLTF. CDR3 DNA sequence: TGTGCCAGCAGTTTGATCTTCGGCTCTGGGGCCAACGTCCTGACTTTC. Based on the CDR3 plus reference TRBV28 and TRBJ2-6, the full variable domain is DVKVTQSSRYLVKRTGEKVFLECVQDMDHENMFWYRQDPGLGLRLIYFSYDVKMKEKGDIPEGYSVSREKKERFSLILESASTNQTSMYLCASSLIFGSGANVLTFGAGSRLTVL.